This paragraph reports one T cell receptor (beta chain). Its antigen remains unknown. Per germline, CDR1 MNHEY and CDR2 SMNVEV (reference sequence). Trimming stripped 4 bases from V and 10 bases from J, with 5 bases between. This CDR3 is built from 10 residues. The record originates from a study of T cell responses to AZD1222 COVID-19 vaccine. The repertoire was sequenced with immunoSEQ multiplex PCR; TCRdb's copy has only in-frame clones and lacks some. The sample lists around 75,000 clones; about 87% were seen once. Broader study findings: Repertoire sampling happened only post peak T cell response. Donors were chiefly white British, with a greater number of females, and clonal diversity was perhaps underestimated.

J is TRBJ1-5 and V is TRBV27; D remains ambiguous. The sequence was collected from an adult who received the MenACWY meningococcal vaccine as a control. Sequencing was performed on peripheral blood, taken 28 days after the second dose of the MenACWY control vaccine. CDR3 sequence (DNA): TGTGCCAGCAGTTCTCTCCCCCAGCATTTT. This codes for CASSSLPQHF.